Detailed here is one T cell receptor beta chain. This clonotype came up a few times. Its antigen target is currently unknown. Base qualities are not recorded, but no much larger clone differs from it by a single base. This record comes from a study of blood T cells in healthy people across ages (dated by TCRdb to the mid-2010s). Study-wide context: In model experiments, roughly one uniquely barcoded TCR beta cDNA molecule per two T cells was captured by template switching. Two additional independent replicas of 1 million unique cDNA reads from the same blood draw were analyzed for two donors (one aged 18 to 29 and one aged 80 or older). The donors were divided into four age groups: young (average about 16 years), middle-aged (about 39), aged (about 60) and long-lived (more than 75). To track age-related changes in TCR beta repertoire diversity, the study relied on deep sequencing normalized with unique cDNA molecular identifiers. Donors of different ages were randomly distributed across sequencing lanes to avoid experimental bias. The paper's findings and limits, for the study overall: Since profiling was done on bulk unsorted PBMCs, naive and antigen-experienced compartments could not be conclusively compared. Observed TCR beta diversity per million T cells fell roughly linearly with age, and a significant reduction was already apparent by age roughly 41. There was a strong correlation between observed TCR beta diversity and the percentage of naive T cells measured by flow cytometry. Compared with the aged group, the long-lived group had more naive CD4+ T cells, fewer expanded clones and increased TCR diversity, suggesting age selection. Estimates of total diversity from one million sequenced T cells were regarded as lower bounds and underestimates. Donor CMV infection status was unknown, potentially confounding age-related changes in expanded clonotypes.

V is trimmed back by 4 bases and J by 3 bases, and the junction contains 8 bases that no gene match accounts for. CDR1 and CDR2 are drawn from the germline V gene: MNHEY, SVGAGI. Taken from cysteine to phenylalanine, the CDR3 has 17 residues. The read is trimmed to its CDR3 DNA, 51 bases read in frame from base 1. The library relied on 5' RACE. TCRdb lists the instrument as Illumina HiSeq 2500. A second about 7 to 11 cycle PCR used a sample-barcoded 5' primer and a J-beta primer mix. A template-switch 5' adaptor carrying 12 random nucleotides introduced a unique molecular identifier onto each TCR beta cDNA molecule. Each sample yielded at least 3 million CDR3-containing paired-end reads. All of the RNA was converted into first-strand cDNA using the Mint cDNA synthesis kit, with a TRBC-specific oligonucleotide serving as the primer. All cDNA was treated with uracil-DNA glycosylase and then went through a first 18-cycle PCR with the universal primers M1SS and BC2_uni_R. Per the authors' processing: Normalization of each sample was performed by random selection of 1 million high-quality reads, each carrying a distinct molecular identifier. Instead of being binned into consensus sequences, reads with shared molecular identifiers were discarded. MiTCR, run with a Q25 quality threshold and the strictest error-elimination algorithm, handled CDR3 identification, clonotype clustering and error correction. A nonparametric unseen species model using Euler transformation provided a lower-bound estimate of total TCR beta diversity. TCRdb trimmed public reads at Q25 via fastp, called clones via MiXCR and kept in-frame beta chains. Rows with a matching CDR3 protein are joined into one entry that keeps the most common DNA and genes. The V and J calls and clone size are TCRdb's, not the authors'. This sample gives more than 800,000 distinct CDR3 sequences in total; under 45% of them show up just once. Over 15% of the sample is taken by the ten largest.

The donors were about 40 Caucasian individuals from Russia, aged roughly 6 to 100 years, who were systemically healthy. Each donor gave ten milliliters of peripheral blood, collected into EDTA-treated Vacutainer tubes. Ficoll-Paque density-gradient centrifugation was used to isolate PBMCs, with at least 6.5 million obtained per sample. Total RNA, at least 6 micrograms per sample, was extracted from PBMCs with Trizol reagent. The percentages of naive CD45RAhigh/CD27high T cells were determined by flow cytometry on a PBMC aliquot from every donor. Recombination linked TRBV6-5 to TRBJ2-2, with 10 bases aligning to TRBD1. This sequence was found in a woman between 55 and 75 years old in good health. The sample comprised blood. The CDR3 reads CASSFTGTGEYTGELFF. In nucleotide form, the sequence is TGTGCCAGCAGTTTTACCGGGACAGGGGAATACACCGGGGAGCTGTTTTTT.